This T cell receptor (beta chain) was obtained from a study of Ad26.COV2.S vaccination and SARS-CoV-2 variants. Study-wide context: Sample donor was a member of the COV1001 Ad26.COV2.S trial arm.

Documented treatment: over 15 received Ad26.COV2.S at low or high dose, single or two shots; five or six received placebo; per-sample allocation not given. Samples analyzed were those drawn on day 63 after the first vaccine or placebo injection. Participants' vaccine, an Ad26 vector, delivered Wuhan-strain SARS-CoV-2 spike. The method was immunoSEQ multiplex PCR; TCRdb's version includes in-frame clones alone and lacks a portion of them. Counted here are around 340,000 clones, roughly 90% occurring once; the ten biggest clones make up under 6%. The TCR originated in a person aged 18-65 years who received the Ad26.COV2.S COVID-19 vaccine or a placebo. Sample: peripheral blood, taken in a trial of Ad26.COV2.S vaccine versus placebo.

CDR3 nucleotide sequence: TGTGCCAGCAGCCAAGACGTTAGGAGCTCTGGGGCCAACGTCCTGACTTTC. Protein product: CASSQDVRSSGANVLTF. This rearrangement joins TRBV3-1 (or the pseudogene TRBV3-2) to TRBJ2-6; D is unresolved. V was clipped by 0 bases and J by 0 bases, with 9 bases between them. Germline V gene data show CDR1 as LGHDT and CDR2 as YNNKEL (reference sequence). This CDR3 comprises 17 residues.